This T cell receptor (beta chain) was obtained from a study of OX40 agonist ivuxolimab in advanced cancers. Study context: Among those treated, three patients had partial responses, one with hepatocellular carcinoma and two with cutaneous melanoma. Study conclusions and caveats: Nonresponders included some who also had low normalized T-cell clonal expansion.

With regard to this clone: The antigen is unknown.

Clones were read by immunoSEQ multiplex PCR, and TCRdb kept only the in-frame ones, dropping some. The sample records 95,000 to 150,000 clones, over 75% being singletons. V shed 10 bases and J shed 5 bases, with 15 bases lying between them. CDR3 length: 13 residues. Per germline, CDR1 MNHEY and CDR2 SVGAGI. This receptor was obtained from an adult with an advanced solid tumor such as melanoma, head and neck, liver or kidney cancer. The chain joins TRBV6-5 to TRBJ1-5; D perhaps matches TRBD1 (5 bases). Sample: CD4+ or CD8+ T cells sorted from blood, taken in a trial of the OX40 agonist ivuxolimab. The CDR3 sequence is CATSTARDQPQHF. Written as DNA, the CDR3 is TGTGCCACCTCGACAGCTAGAGATCAGCCCCAGCATTTT.